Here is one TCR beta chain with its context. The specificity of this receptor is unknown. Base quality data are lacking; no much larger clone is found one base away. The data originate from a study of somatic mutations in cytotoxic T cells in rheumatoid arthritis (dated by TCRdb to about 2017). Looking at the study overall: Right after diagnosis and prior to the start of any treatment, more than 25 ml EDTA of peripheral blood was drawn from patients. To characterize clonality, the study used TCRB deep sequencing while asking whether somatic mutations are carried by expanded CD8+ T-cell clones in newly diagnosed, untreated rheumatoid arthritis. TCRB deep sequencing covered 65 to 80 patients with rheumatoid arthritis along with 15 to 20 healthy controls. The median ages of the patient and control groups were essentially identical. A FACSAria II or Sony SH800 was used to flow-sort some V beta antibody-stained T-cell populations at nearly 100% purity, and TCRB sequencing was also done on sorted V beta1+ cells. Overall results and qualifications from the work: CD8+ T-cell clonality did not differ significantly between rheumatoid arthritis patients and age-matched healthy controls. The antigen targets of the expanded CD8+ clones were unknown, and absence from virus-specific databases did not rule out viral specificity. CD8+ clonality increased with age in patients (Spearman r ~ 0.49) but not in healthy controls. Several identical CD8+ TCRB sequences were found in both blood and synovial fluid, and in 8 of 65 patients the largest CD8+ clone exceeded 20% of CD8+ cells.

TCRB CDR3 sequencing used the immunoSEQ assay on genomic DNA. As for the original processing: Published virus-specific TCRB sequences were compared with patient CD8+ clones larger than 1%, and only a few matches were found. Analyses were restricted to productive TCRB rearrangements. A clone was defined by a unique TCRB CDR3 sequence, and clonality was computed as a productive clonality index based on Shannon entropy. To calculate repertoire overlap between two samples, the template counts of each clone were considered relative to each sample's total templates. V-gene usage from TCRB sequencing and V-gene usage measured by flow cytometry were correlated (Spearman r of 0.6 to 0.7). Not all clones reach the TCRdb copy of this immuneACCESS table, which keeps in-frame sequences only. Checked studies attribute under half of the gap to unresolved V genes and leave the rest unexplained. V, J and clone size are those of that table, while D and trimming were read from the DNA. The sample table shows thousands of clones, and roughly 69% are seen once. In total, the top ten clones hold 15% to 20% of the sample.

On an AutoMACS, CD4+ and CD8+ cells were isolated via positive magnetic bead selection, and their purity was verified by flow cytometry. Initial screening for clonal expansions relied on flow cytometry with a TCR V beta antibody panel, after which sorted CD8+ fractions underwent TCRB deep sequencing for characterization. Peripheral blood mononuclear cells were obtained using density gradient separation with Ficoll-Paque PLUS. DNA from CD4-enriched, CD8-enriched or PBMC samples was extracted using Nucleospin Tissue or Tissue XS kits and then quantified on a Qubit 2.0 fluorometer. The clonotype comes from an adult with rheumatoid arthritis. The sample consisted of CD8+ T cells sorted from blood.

In nucleotide form, the sequence is TGTGCCAGCAGGGAGTCAGGGATCACCGGGGAGCTGTTTTTT. Translated, it reads CASRESGITGELFF. This receptor chain uses TRBV7-3 and TRBJ2-2, and perhaps TRBD1 as D gene, on 5 matching bases. The germline V gene encodes CDR1 SGHTA and CDR2 FQGTGA. Between the V and J ends, shortened by 6 bases and 4 bases respectively, the junction contains 12 bases. The CDR3 contains 14 residues, cysteine and phenylalanine counted. The CDR3 DNA has 42 bases and is translated from base 1.